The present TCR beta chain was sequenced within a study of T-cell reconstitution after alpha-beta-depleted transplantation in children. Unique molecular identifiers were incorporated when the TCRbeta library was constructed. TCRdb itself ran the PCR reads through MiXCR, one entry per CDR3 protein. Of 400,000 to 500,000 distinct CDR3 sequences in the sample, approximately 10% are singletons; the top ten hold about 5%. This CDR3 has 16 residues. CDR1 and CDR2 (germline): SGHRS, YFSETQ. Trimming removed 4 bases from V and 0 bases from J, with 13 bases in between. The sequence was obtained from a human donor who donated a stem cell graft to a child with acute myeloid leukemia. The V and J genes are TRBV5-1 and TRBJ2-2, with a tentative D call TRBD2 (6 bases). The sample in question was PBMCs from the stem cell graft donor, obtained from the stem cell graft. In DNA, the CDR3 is TGCGCCAGCAGCCCATCGGCGGGGACGAACACCGGGGAGCTGTTTTTT. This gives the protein CASSPSAGTNTGELFF.